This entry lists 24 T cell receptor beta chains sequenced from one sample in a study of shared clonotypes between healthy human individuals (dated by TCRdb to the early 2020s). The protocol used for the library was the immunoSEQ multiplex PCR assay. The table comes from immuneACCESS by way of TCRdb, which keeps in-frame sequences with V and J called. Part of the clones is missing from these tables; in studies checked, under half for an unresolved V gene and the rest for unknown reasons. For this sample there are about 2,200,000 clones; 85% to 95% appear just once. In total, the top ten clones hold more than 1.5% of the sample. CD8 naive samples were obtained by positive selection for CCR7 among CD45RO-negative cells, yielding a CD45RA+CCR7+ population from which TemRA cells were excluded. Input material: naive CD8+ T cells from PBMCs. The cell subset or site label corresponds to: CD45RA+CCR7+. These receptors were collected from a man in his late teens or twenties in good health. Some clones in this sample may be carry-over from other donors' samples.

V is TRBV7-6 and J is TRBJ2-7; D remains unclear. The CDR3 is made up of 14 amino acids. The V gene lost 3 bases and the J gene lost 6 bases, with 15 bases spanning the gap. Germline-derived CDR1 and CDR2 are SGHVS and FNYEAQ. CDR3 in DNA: TGTGCCAGCAGCTTTTCCGCCCCGATCACCGAGCAGTACTTC. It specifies CASSFSAPITEQYF.

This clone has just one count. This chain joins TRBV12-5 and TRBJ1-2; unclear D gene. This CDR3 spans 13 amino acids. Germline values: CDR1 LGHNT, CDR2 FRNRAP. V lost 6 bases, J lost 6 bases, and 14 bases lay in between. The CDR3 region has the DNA TGTGCTAGTGGCCCCGGCGTCAGGAATGGCTACACCTTC. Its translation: CASGPGVRNGYTF.

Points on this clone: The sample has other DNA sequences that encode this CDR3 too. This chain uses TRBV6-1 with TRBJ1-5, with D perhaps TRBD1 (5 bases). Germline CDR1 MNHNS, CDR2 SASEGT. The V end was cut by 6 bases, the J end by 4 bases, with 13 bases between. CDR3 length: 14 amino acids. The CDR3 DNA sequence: TGTGCCAGCAGCGCGACAGACTCTAATCAGCCCCAGCATTTT. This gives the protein CASSATDSNQPQHF.

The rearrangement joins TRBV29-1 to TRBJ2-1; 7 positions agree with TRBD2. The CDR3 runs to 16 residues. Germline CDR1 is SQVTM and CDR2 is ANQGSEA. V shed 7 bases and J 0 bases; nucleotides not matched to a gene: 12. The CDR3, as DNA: TGCAGCGCCTTTCGTACTAGCGCGAGCTCCTACAATGAGCAGTTCTTC. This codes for CSAFRTSASSYNEQFF.

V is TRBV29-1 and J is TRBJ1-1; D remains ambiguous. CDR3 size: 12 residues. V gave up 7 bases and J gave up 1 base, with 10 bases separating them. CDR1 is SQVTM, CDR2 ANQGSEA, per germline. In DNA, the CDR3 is TGCAGCGCCCACCATTGGAACACTGAAGCTTTCTTT. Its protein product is CSAHHWNTEAFF.

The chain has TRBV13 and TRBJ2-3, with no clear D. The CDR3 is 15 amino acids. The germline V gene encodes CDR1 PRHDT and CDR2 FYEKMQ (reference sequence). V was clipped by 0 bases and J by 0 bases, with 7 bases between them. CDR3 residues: CASSLGETSTDTQYF. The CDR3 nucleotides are TGTGCCAGCAGCTTAGGGGAGACTAGCACAGATACGCAGTATTTT.

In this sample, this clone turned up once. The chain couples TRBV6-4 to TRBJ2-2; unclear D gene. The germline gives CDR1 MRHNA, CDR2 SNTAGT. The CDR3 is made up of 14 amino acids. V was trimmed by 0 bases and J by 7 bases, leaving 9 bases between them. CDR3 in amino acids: CASSDSVWGGELFF. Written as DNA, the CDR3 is TGTGCCAGCAGTGACTCGGTTTGGGGCGGGGAGCTGTTTTTT.

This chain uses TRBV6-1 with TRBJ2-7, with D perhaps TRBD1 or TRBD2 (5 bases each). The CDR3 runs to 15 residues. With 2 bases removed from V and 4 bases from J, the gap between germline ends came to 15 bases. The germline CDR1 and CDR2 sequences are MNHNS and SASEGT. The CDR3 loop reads CASSEPRGSSYEQYF. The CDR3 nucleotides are TGTGCCAGCAGTGAACCGAGGGGATCGTCGTACGAGCAGTACTTC.

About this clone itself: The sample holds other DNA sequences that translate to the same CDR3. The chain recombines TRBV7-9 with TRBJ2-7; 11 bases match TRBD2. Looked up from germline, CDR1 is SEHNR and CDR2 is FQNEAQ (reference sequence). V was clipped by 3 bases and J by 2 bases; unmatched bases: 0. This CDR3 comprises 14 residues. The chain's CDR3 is CASSFSGRAYEQYF. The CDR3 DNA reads TGTGCCAGCAGCTTTAGCGGGAGGGCCTACGAGCAGTACTTC.

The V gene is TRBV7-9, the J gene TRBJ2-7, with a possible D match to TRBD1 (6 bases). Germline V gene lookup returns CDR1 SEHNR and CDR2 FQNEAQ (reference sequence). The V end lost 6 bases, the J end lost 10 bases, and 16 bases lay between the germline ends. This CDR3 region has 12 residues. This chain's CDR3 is CASSSLQGPQYF. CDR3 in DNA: TGTGCCAGCAGTTCACTACAGGGACCTCAGTACTTC. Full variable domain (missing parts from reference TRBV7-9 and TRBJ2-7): DTGVSQNPRHKITKRGQNVTFRCDPISEHNRLYWYRQTLGQGPEFLTYFQNEAQLEKSRLLSDRFSAERPKGSFSTLEIQRTEQGDSAMYLCASSSLQGPQYFGPGTRLTVT.

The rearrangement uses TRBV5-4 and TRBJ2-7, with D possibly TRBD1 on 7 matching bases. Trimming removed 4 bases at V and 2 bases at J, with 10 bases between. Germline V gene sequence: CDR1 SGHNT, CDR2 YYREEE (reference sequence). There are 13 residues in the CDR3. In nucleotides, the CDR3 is TGTGCCAGCAGCCCAGGGGGGCCCTACGAGCAGTACTTC. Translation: CASSPGGPYEQYF.

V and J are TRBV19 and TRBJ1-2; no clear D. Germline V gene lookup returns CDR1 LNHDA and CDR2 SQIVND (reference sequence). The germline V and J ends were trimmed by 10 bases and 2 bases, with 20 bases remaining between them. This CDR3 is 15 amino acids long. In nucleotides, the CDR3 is TGTGCCACCGAGGGCCTGGGCAGACAAAACTATGGCTACACCTTC. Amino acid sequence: CATEGLGRQNYGYTF.

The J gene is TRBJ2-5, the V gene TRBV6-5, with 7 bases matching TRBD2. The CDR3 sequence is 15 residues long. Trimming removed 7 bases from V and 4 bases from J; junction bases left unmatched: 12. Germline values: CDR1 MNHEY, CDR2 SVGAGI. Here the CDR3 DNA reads TGTGCCAGCACCATACGAGCACCGGGGGGAGAGACCCAGTACTTC. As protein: CASTIRAPGGETQYF.

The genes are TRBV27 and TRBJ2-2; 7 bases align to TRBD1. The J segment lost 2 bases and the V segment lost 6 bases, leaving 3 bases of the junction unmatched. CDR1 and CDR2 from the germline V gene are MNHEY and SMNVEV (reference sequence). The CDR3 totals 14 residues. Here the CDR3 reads CASRGTVNTGELFF. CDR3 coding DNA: TGTGCCAGCAGGGGGACAGTTAACACCGGGGAGCTGTTTTTT.

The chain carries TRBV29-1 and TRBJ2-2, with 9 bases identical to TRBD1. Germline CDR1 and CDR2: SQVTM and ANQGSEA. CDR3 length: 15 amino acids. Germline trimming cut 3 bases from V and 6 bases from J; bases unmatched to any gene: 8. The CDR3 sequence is CSVDPGTGRAGELFF. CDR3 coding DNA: TGCAGCGTTGATCCAGGGACAGGGAGGGCCGGGGAGCTGTTTTTT.

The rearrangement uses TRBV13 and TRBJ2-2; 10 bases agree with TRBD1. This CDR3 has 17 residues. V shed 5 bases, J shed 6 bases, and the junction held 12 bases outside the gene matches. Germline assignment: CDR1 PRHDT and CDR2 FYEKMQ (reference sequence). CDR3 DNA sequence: TGTGCCAGCAGCACCCACACCGGGACAGGGGACCCCGGGGAGCTGTTTTTT. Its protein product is CASSTHTGTGDPGELFF.

The CDR3 coding sequence is TGCGCCAGCAGCCCACAGGGCCCTTTACACCTAATTAACTATGGCTACACCTTC. This codes for CASSPQGPLHLINYGYTF. This chain uses TRBV4-1 with TRBJ1-2, with D perhaps TRBD1 (6 bases). This CDR3 contains 18 residues. Trimming pared 4 bases from V and 1 base from J, leaving 22 bases between. CDR1 MGHRA and CDR2 YSYEKL come from the germline V gene.

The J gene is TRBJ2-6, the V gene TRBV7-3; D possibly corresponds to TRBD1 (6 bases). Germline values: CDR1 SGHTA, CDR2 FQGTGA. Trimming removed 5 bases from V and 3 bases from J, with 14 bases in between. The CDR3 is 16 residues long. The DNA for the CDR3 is TGTGCCAGCAGCACCACCCACAGGGTTGGGGCCAACGTCCTGACTTTC. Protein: CASSTTHRVGANVLTF.

The CDR3 sequence: CASSLRGQGIREQYF. As DNA, the CDR3 is TGTGCCAGCAGCTTAAGGGGACAGGGCATTCGCGAGCAGTACTTC. V usage is TRBV11-2 and J usage is TRBJ2-7, with 9 bases fitting TRBD1. CDR3 length: 15 residues. V was clipped by 2 bases and J by 6 bases; unmatched bases: 8. Per germline, CDR1 SGHAT and CDR2 FQNNGV.

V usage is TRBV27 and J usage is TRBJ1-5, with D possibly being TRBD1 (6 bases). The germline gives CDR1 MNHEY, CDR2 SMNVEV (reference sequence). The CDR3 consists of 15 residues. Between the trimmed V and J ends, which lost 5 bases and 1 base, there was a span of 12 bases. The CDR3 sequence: CASSAGTTSNQPQHF. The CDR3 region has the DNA TGTGCCAGCAGTGCCGGGACAACAAGCAATCAGCCCCAGCATTTT.

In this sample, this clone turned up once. CDR3 region: CASRPGLINTEAFF. CDR3 nucleotides: TGTGCCAGTAGACCGGGACTGATCAACACTGAAGCTTTCTTT. This chain uses TRBV19 with TRBJ1-1; a weak D match, TRBD1 (5 bases). The CDR3 has 14 amino acids. The V end was cut by 6 bases, the J end by 2 bases, with 13 bases between. Germline CDR1 LNHDA, CDR2 SQIVND (reference sequence).

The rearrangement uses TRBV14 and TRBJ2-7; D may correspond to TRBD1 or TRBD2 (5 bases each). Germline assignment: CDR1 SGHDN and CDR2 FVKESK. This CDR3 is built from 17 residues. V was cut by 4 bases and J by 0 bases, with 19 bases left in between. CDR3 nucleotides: TGTGCCAGCAGCCTAAAGATATCCGGGACGGACTCCTACGAGCAGTACTTC. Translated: CASSLKISGTDSYEQYF.

CDR3 in amino acids: CASSLGAATQETQYF. The CDR3 bases are TGCGCCAGCAGCTTGGGGGCGGCGACACAAGAGACCCAGTACTTC. The V gene is TRBV5-1, the J gene TRBJ2-5; D gene unclear. This CDR3 is 15 amino acids long. Trimming pared 0 bases from V and 2 bases from J, leaving 11 bases between. Looked up from germline, CDR1 is SGHRS and CDR2 is YFSETQ. Supplemented by reference TRBV5-1 and TRBJ2-5, the full variable domain reads KAGVTQTPRYLIKTRGQQVTLSCSPISGHRSVSWYQQTPGQGLQFLFEYFSETQRNKGNFPGRFSGRQFSNSRSEMNVSTLELGDSALYLCASSLGAATQETQYFGPGTRLLVL.

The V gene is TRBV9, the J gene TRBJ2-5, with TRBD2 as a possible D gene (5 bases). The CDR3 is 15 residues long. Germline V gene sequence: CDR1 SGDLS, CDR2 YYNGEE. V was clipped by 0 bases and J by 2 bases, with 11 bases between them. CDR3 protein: CASSVVGRGQETQYF. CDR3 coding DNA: TGTGCCAGCAGCGTAGTCGGACGGGGACAAGAGACCCAGTACTTC.